This T cell receptor (beta chain) was sequenced for a study of blood T cell repertoires in COVID-19. Study as a whole: Whether acute or convalescent, the COVID-19 samples came from the United States, Italy and Spain. Nucleic acid was either cDNA or gDNA, and it came from T cells, B-cell-depleted T cells, or PBMCs.

The V end was cut by 2 bases, the J end by 3 bases, with 10 bases between. The V gene's germline CDR1 is SGHVS and CDR2 FNYEAQ. The CDR3 runs 15 residues. Original processing notes: The assay estimated nucleated cells by amplifying reference gene primers. Sequenced by immunoSEQ multiplex PCR; TCRdb stores in-frame clones only, minus some. From that table come the V and J calls and clone size; the DNA was used to work out D and trimming. Of roughly 60,000 clones listed, almost 85% were seen once; the top ten hold roughly 3.5%. Sequencing input: peripheral blood. This TCR derives from a man aged 60 to 69 with acute or convalescent COVID-19. The chain has TRBV7-6 and TRBJ1-4, with D unresolved. CDR3 bases: TGTGCCAGCAGCTTATCTCCGGGAGCTAATGAAAAACTGTTTTTT. This codes for CASSLSPGANEKLFF.